This T cell receptor (beta chain) was identified in a study of OX40 agonist ivuxolimab in advanced cancers. Study-level information: Dose-escalation subjects each had hepatocellular carcinoma, melanoma, renal cell or head and neck cancer. Study findings and constraints: People who partly responded at 0.1-3.0 mg/kg had some of the least clonal expansion seen. Among the nonresponders, some also had low normalized T-cell clonal expansion.

This CDR3 contains 16 residues. Losses at the gene ends were 5 bases for V and 4 bases for J; bases not matched to a gene: 10. In germline, CDR1 is SGHVS, CDR2 FNYEAQ. With respect to this clone: Its antigen is not identified.

The data were produced by immunoSEQ multiplex PCR, yet TCRdb's version contains in-frame clones alone and is incomplete. The data show some 18,000 clones, more than 65% seen once. Blood was sampled at baseline, cycle 4 day 1, and cycle 7 day 1. The sample here was CD4+ or CD8+ T cells sorted from blood, taken in a trial of the OX40 agonist ivuxolimab. The chain couples TRBV7-6 to TRBJ2-2; 7 positions match TRBD2. This receptor was taken from an adult with an advanced solid tumor such as melanoma, head and neck, liver or kidney cancer. CDR3 loop: CASSPRWGGGTGELFF. In nucleotides, the CDR3 is TGTGCCAGCAGCCCGCGTTGGGGCGGGGGCACCGGGGAGCTGTTTTTT.